One sample yielded the 23 T cell receptor beta chains listed below, sequenced in a study of blood T cell repertoires in COVID-19. Generated by immunoSEQ multiplex PCR, the TCRdb table keeps only in-frame clones and is missing some. The table has some 290,000 clones, around 87% seen once. The sample consisted of peripheral blood. These receptors all stem from a man between 18 and 35 years old with active or convalescent COVID-19.

The chain joins TRBV7-6 to TRBJ2-3, with TRBD2 as a possible D gene (6 bases). Between the trimmed V and J ends, which lost 1 base and 2 bases, there was a span of 10 bases. This CDR3 contains 15 residues. Germline V CDR1 and CDR2: SGHVS, FNYEAQ. The CDR3 coding sequence is TGTGCCAGCAGCTTAGGTGGGGGGTTCACAGATACGCAGTATTTT. Translated: CASSLGGGFTDTQYF. Variable domain in full (rest from reference TRBV7-6 and TRBJ2-3): GAGVSQSPRYKVTKRGQDVALRCDPISGHVSLYWYRQALGQGPEFLTYFNYEAQQDKSGLPNDRFSAERPEGSISTLTIQRTEQRDSAMYRCASSLGGGFTDTQYFGPGTRLTVL.

The rearrangement uses TRBV21-1 and TRBJ2-7; the DNA was not compared with TRBD2, the D call given in the table. TRBV21-1 is listed as a pseudogene. CDR3 size: 18 residues. In DNA form, the CDR3 reads TGTGCCAGCAGCAAAGGATGGCGCCTAGCGGGAGTAGGCTACGAGCAGTACTTC. It encodes CASSKGWRLAGVGYEQYF.

This clone appeared once. This chain uses TRBV3-1 (or the pseudogene TRBV3-2) with TRBJ1-4, with D maybe TRBD1 (6 bases). Germline lookup yields CDR1 LGHDT and CDR2 YNNKEL (reference sequence). This CDR3 contains 14 residues. Trimming shortened V by 2 bases and J by 8 bases, and 12 bases separated the two germline ends. CDR3 coding DNA: TGTGCCAGCAGCCAAACAGGGCTAGAAGAAAAACTGTTTTTT. Protein sequence: CASSQTGLEEKLFF.

The chain is built from TRBV11-3 and TRBJ2-1, with 7 bases lining up with TRBD2. Germline trimming cut 6 bases from V and 7 bases from J; bases unmatched to any gene: 6. Looked up from germline, CDR1 is SGHNT and CDR2 is YENEEA. CDR3 length equals 13 residues. The CDR3 DNA sequence: TGTGCCAGCAGAGCGGGGCAAGCTAATGAGCAGTTCTTC. Amino acid sequence: CASRAGQANEQFF.

The chain recombines TRBV7-6 with TRBJ2-1, with 11 bases matching TRBD1. This CDR3 is 16 amino acids long. CDR1 SGHVS and CDR2 FNYEAQ come from the germline V gene. The J segment lost 7 bases and the V segment lost 5 bases, leaving 10 bases of the junction unmatched. CDR3 sequence: CASSHLQGTGGNEQFF. The CDR3 DNA follows: TGTGCCAGCAGCCACCTTCAGGGGACAGGGGGGAATGAGCAGTTCTTC. Variable domain in full (rest from reference TRBV7-6 and TRBJ2-1): GAGVSQSPRYKVTKRGQDVALRCDPISGHVSLYWYRQALGQGPEFLTYFNYEAQQDKSGLPNDRFSAERPEGSISTLTIQRTEQRDSAMYRCASSHLQGTGGNEQFFGPGTRLTVL.

The chain carries TRBV10-2 and TRBJ1-4; D is uncertain. This CDR3 region has 12 residues. The V end lost 2 bases, the J end lost 7 bases, and 5 bases lay between the germline ends. Germline CDR1 reads WSHSY; CDR2 reads SAAADI. CDR3 in DNA: TGCGCCAGCAGTGAGGCGCGTGAAAAACTGTTTTTT. Translation: CASSEAREKLFF.

A note on this clone: Other nucleotide sequences in the sample specify the same CDR3. The V call is TRBV29-1, the J call TRBJ2-1, with a tentative D call TRBD2 (6 bases). CDR1 is SQVTM and CDR2 is ANQGSEA in the germline V gene. The CDR3 is made up of 13 amino acids. V lost 4 bases to trimming and J lost 5 bases, with 12 bases between them. The CDR3 nucleotides are TGCAGCGTTGTTGGCGGGATCCACAATGAGCAGTTCTTC. Amino acid sequence: CSVVGGIHNEQFF.

The chain carries TRBV7-8 and TRBJ1-1; possibly TRBD1 for D (5 bases). There are 12 residues in the CDR3. Germline-derived CDR1 and CDR2 are SGHVS and FQNEAQ. V lost 2 bases to trimming and J lost 5 bases, with 6 bases between them. The CDR3 DNA is TGTGCCAGCAGCTTACGACAGACTGAAGCTTTCTTT. Translating gives CASSLRQTEAFF. The entire variable domain, with the rest obtained from reference TRBV7-8 and TRBJ1-1, is as follows: GAGVSQSPRYKVAKRGQDVALRCDPISGHVSLFWYQQALGQGPEFLTYFQNEAQLDKSGLPSDRFFAERPEGSVSTLKIQRTQQEDSAVYLCASSLRQTEAFFGQGTRLTVV.

The chain carries TRBV30 and TRBJ1-2, with a weak D call TRBD1 (5 bases). The V end was cut by 2 bases, the J end by 6 bases, with 16 bases between. This CDR3 has 14 amino acids. From germline, CDR1 is GTSNPN and CDR2 SVGIG (reference sequence). The CDR3 region has the DNA TGTGCCTGGAGTCCCTCGCGGGGGTACGATGGCTACACCTTC. Protein: CAWSPSRGYDGYTF.

The J gene is TRBJ1-1, the V gene TRBV28, with no clear D. This CDR3 comprises 13 residues. The V end was cut by 7 bases, the J end by 4 bases, with 13 bases between. Germline loops: CDR1 MDHEN, CDR2 SYDVKM. CDR3 nucleotide sequence: TGTGCCAGCATTCTCTCCTCGGGCACTGAAGCTTTCTTT. The encoded protein is CASILSSGTEAFF.

The chain couples TRBV5-1 to TRBJ2-4, with TRBD2 identical over 13 bases. The ends lost 2 bases at V and 4 bases at J; junction bases unmatched: 6. Germline CDR1 is SGHRS and CDR2 is YFSETQ. This CDR3 has 17 residues. CDR3 bases: TGCGCCAGCAGCTTAACCCCACTAGCGGGAGGGAAAAACATTCAGTACTTC. It translates to CASSLTPLAGGKNIQYF.

This chain connects TRBV29-1 to TRBJ2-7, with D uncertain. The CDR3 spans 12 residues. Looked up from germline, CDR1 is SQVTM and CDR2 is ANQGSEA. The V end was cut by 6 bases, the J end by 3 bases, with 12 bases between. CDR3 sequence: CSVVSRVYEQYF. CDR3 sequence (DNA): TGCAGCGTAGTTTCCCGGGTCTACGAGCAGTACTTC.

The rearrangement uses TRBV7-9 and TRBJ1-2; 8 bases are a match to TRBD1. This CDR3 has 14 residues. CDR1 is SEHNR and CDR2 is FQNEAQ in the germline V gene (reference sequence). Trimming removed 5 bases from V and 12 bases from J; junction bases left unmatched: 14. This chain's CDR3 is CASSRTTGVELDTF. The CDR3 region has the DNA TGTGCCAGCAGCCGAACGACAGGGGTTGAACTGGACACCTTC. Full variable domain (outside the CDR3, taken from reference TRBV7-9 and TRBJ1-2): DTGVSQNPRHKITKRGQNVTFRCDPISEHNRLYWYRQTLGQGPEFLTYFQNEAQLEKSRLLSDRFSAERPKGSFSTLEIQRTEQGDSAMYLCASSRTTGVELDTFGSGTRLTVV.

This clone was seen only once. V is TRBV29-1 and J is TRBJ2-1, with TRBD2 matching over 9 bases. Trimming removed 3 bases from V and 5 bases from J; junction bases left unmatched: 11. The CDR3 runs 16 residues. The V gene's germline CDR1 is SQVTM and CDR2 ANQGSEA. The CDR3 coding sequence is TGCAGCGTTGATGAGCGGGGGGCAGAGATAAACAATGAGCAGTTCTTC. Translating gives CSVDERGAEINNEQFF.

This chain uses TRBV9 with TRBJ2-7, with D perhaps TRBD1 (5 bases). Germline V lookup: CDR1 SGDLS, CDR2 YYNGEE. With 4 bases removed from V and 6 bases from J, the gap between germline ends came to 17 bases. This CDR3 spans 14 amino acids. The CDR3 DNA follows: TGTGCCAGCAGCCCCGGCGCAGGGCCTGGCGAGCAGTACTTC. Protein: CASSPGAGPGEQYF. Based on the CDR3 plus reference TRBV9 and TRBJ2-7, the full variable domain is DSGVTQTPKHLITATGQRVTLRCSPRSGDLSVYWYQQSLDQGLQFLIQYYNGEERAKGNILERFSAQQFPDLHSELNLSSLELGDSALYFCASSPGAGPGEQYFGPGTRLTVT.

This clone was picked up a small number of times. V is TRBV6-5 and J is TRBJ2-1; D is uncertain. The germline V and J ends were trimmed by 2 bases and 5 bases, with 10 bases remaining between them. There are 14 residues in the CDR3. Per germline, CDR1 MNHEY and CDR2 SVGAGI. DNA for the CDR3: TGTGCCAGCAGTTACACGTACGGTAACAATGAGCAGTTCTTC. It encodes CASSYTYGNNEQFF.

The V call is TRBV7-9, the J call TRBJ2-2; the match to TRBD1 covers 9 bases. The CDR3 contains 15 residues. Trimming took 5 bases from V and 6 from J; bases not matched to a gene: 7. Germline CDR1 is SEHNR and CDR2 is FQNEAQ (reference sequence). The CDR3 coding sequence is TGTGCCAGCAGCCAAACAGGGGGCGCATCCGGGGAGCTGTTTTTT. Translating it yields CASSQTGGASGELFF.

The chain employs TRBV28 and TRBJ1-1; TRBD1 is a possible D gene (6 bases). Trimming cost V 6 bases and J 0 bases, with 8 bases left between them. The CDR3 extends over 13 amino acids. Germline-derived CDR1 and CDR2 are MDHEN and SYDVKM. CDR3 sequence reads: CASRQGMNTEAFF. In DNA form, the CDR3 reads TGTGCCAGCAGACAGGGCATGAACACTGAAGCTTTCTTT.

This clone was found a few times. The V call is TRBV6-5, the J call TRBJ2-7; TRBD2 aligns across 10 bases. The germline CDR1 and CDR2 sequences are MNHEY and SVGAGI. The length of the CDR3 is 14 residues. The V and J ends lost 4 bases and 7 bases, in that order; junction bases with no gene match: 7. The CDR3 is CASSSKPGLAEQYF. The CDR3 DNA reads as TGTGCCAGCAGTTCTAAACCGGGACTAGCGGAGCAGTACTTC.

The rearrangement uses TRBV28 and TRBJ2-7, with TRBD2 matching 12 bases. V shed 5 bases, J shed 0 bases, and the junction held 8 bases outside the gene matches. The CDR3 sequence is 17 residues long. CDR1 MDHEN and CDR2 SYDVKM come from the germline V gene. CDR3 in DNA: TGTGCCAGCAGTAGCGGACTAGCGGGGTTCCCCTCCTACGAGCAGTACTTC. It encodes CASSSGLAGFPSYEQYF.

Worth noting for this clone: A read error may account for a junction end that differs from germline. The V gene is TRBV7-2, the J gene TRBJ2-1, with 9 bases fitting TRBD2. Per the germline V gene, CDR1 is SGHTA and CDR2 is FQGNSA. CDR3 length equals 13 residues. CDR3 residues: CASSYSGRREFVF. The CDR3 DNA reads as TGTGCCAGCAGCTATAGCGGGAGACGAGAGTTTGTCTTC.

The table lists this clone with a count of one. V gene TRBV3-1 (or the pseudogene TRBV3-2) combines with J gene TRBJ2-5; tentative D call: TRBD2 (5 bases). V shed 2 bases and J shed 5 bases, with 21 bases lying between them. Germline CDR1 reads LGHDT; CDR2 reads YNNKEL (reference sequence). The CDR3 is 17 amino acids. CDR3 in amino acids: CASSQRHLVRTAETQYF. The CDR3 nucleotides are TGTGCCAGCAGCCAACGACACCTAGTTCGGACTGCGGAGACCCAGTACTTC.

The chain is built from TRBV28 and TRBJ1-4; a weak D match, TRBD1 (6 bases). The CDR3 is 15 residues long. The ends were cut back, 4 bases at V and 5 bases at J, with 14 bases in the middle. CDR1 MDHEN and CDR2 SYDVKM come from the germline V gene. The CDR3 loop is CASSSNRVLNEKLFF. The CDR3 nucleotides read TGTGCCAGCAGTTCCAACAGGGTGTTGAATGAAAAACTGTTTTTT.